This T cell receptor beta chain derives from a study of Graves' ophthalmopathy and Graves' hyperthyroidism. General observations from the study: Most expanded clonotypes from thyroid (those above 0.001 frequency) were also found in blood.

Of note for this clonotype: The target antigen is unknown.

Amplifying from RNA transcripts, the study obtained TCR beta CDR3 regions. The workflow started with a first-round RT-PCR run with HTBI primers and then moved on to a second-round multiplex PCR. TCRdb recomputed calls from the multiplex PCR reads with MiXCR, one row per CDR3 protein. The top ten hold 5.5% to 8% of the sample, which has more than 300,000 distinct CDR3 sequences, less than 20% seen once. The CDR3 extends over 15 amino acids. Germline V gene sequence: CDR1 MNHEY, CDR2 SVGEGT. V lost 7 bases to trimming and J lost 0 bases, with 16 bases between them. This chain links TRBV6-2 or TRBV6-3 with TRBJ2-7; no reliable D call. Material for sequencing was peripheral blood. The TCR was taken from a woman aged 18-29 years with stable Graves' hyperthyroidism. The CDR3 DNA reads TGTGCCAGCACCCGAGGTGGGGTCCTCTCCTACGAGCAGTACTTC. Translation gives CASTRGGVLSYEQYF.